This passage covers 11 T cell receptor beta chains from one sample sequenced in a study of cytomegalovirus exposure and HLA in healthy donors. Amplification used 60 Vbeta primers and 13 Jbeta primers. Generated by immunoSEQ multiplex PCR, the TCRdb table keeps only in-frame clones and is missing some. The sample carries roughly 120,000 clones, roughly three quarters recorded once. Sequencing input: PBMCs. The source of these receptors is a man younger than 35 in good health and CMV-seronegative.

This chain joins TRBV27 and TRBJ1-1; D is unresolved. V was pared by 4 bases and J by 4 bases, with 10 bases between. This CDR3 is built from 13 residues. CDR1 and CDR2 (germline): MNHEY, SMNVEV (reference sequence). Here the CDR3 reads CASSSQVGTEAFF. CDR3 DNA sequence: TGTGCCAGCAGTTCTCAGGTTGGCACTGAAGCTTTCTTT.

The chain joins TRBV19 to TRBJ1-1; 8 positions agree with TRBD1. Germline assignment: CDR1 LNHDA and CDR2 SQIVND (reference sequence). This CDR3 is built from 15 residues. The V segment lost 4 bases and the J segment 7 bases; nucleotides outside the gene matches: 11. The CDR3, as DNA: TGTGCCAGTAGTAGCCCCCGGACAGGGATCGGTGAAGCTTTCTTT. The encoded protein is CASSSPRTGIGEAFF. Combining the CDR3 with reference TRBV19 and TRBJ1-1 gives the whole variable domain DGGITQSPKYLFRKEGQNVTLSCEQNLNHDAMYWYRQDPGQGLRLIYYSQIVNDFQKGDIAEGYSVSREKKESFPLTVTSAQKNPTAFYLCASSSPRTGIGEAFFGQGTRLTVV.

The chain uses TRBV4-3 and TRBJ2-3, with 8 nucleotides matching TRBD1. The CDR3 covers 17 residues. Per the germline V gene, CDR1 is LGHNA and CDR2 is YSLEER. V lost 0 bases, J lost 5 bases, and 10 bases stayed unmatched. DNA of the CDR3: TGCGCCAGCAGCCAAGATCAGGGGCAGGGGGCGGGAGATACGCAGTATTTT. The encoded protein is CASSQDQGQGAGDTQYF.

The rearrangement links TRBV5-6 to TRBJ2-5; D gene uncertain. The germline V and J ends were trimmed by 2 bases and 3 bases, with 14 bases remaining between them. Germline CDR1 reads SGHDT; CDR2 reads YYEEEE. This CDR3 has 15 residues. The CDR3 nucleotides read TGTGCCAGCAGCTTATATAGTCACGGTAAAGAGACCCAGTACTTC. Protein: CASSLYSHGKETQYF.

CDR3 nucleotide sequence: TGTGCCAGCACAGACAGGGTTGGCACTGAAGCTTTCTTT. This sequence encodes CASTDRVGTEAFF. The chain recombines TRBV7-3 with TRBJ1-1; 7 bases match TRBD1. The length of the CDR3 is 13 residues. Trimming took 7 bases from V and 4 from J; bases not matched to a gene: 6. Germline CDR1 is SGHTA and CDR2 is FQGTGA.

The chain has TRBV2 and TRBJ2-1; 8 nucleotides line up with TRBD2. The junction had 7 bases not matched to a gene; V was cut back by 8 bases and J by 4 bases. Germline CDR1 is SNHLY and CDR2 is FYNNEI. The CDR3 runs 14 residues. CDR3: CASLASGRYNEQFF. DNA of the CDR3: TGTGCCAGCCTGGCTAGCGGGCGGTACAATGAGCAGTTCTTC.

Concerning this clone: Within the sample, other DNA sequences also encode this same CDR3. The CDR3 region has the DNA TGTGCCAGCAGCGTTGACGGAGGCTACGAGCAGTACTTC. It yields the protein CASSVDGGYEQYF. The genes are TRBV9 and TRBJ2-7, with D perhaps matching TRBD2 (5 bases). Germline CDR1 reads SGDLS; CDR2 reads YYNGEE. This CDR3 spans 13 amino acids. Trimming cost V 2 bases and J 3 bases, with 9 bases left between them.

The genes are TRBV28 and TRBJ2-7, with 8 positions matching TRBD2. CDR1 and CDR2 from the germline V gene are MDHEN and SYDVKM. V was clipped by 5 bases and J by 2 bases; unmatched bases: 5. The CDR3 is 14 residues long. The CDR3 DNA reads as TGTGCCAGCAGTGGGGGAGCGGGAGCCTACGAGCAGTACTTC. This gives the protein CASSGGAGAYEQYF.

This chain connects TRBV2 to TRBJ2-7; 7 bases fit TRBD2. Germline CDR1 SNHLY, CDR2 FYNNEI. There are 14 residues in the CDR3. V shed 7 bases and J 5 bases; nucleotides not matched to a gene: 11. The CDR3, as DNA: TGTGCCAGCAAAACCGGGGGAGGGTTCGACGAGCAGTACTTC. Protein: CASKTGGGFDEQYF.

The chain uses TRBV7-3 and TRBJ2-2; D remains ambiguous. The CDR3 totals 14 residues. CDR1 is SGHTA and CDR2 is FQGTGA in the germline V gene. Between the trimmed V and J ends, which lost 4 bases and 1 base, there was a span of 7 bases. For the CDR3, the DNA is TGTGCCAGCAGCTCCCGACAGAACACCGGGGAGCTGTTTTTT. This codes for CASSSRQNTGELFF.

CDR3 loop: CASSFTGTGIEQYF. As DNA, the CDR3 is TGTGCCAGCAGCTTTACCGGGACAGGGATCGAGCAGTACTTC. The J gene is TRBJ2-7, the V gene TRBV7-9, with 9 positions matching TRBD1. The CDR3 has 14 residues. The germline V gene encodes CDR1 SEHNR and CDR2 FQNEAQ (reference sequence). V lost 3 bases, J lost 6 bases, and 6 bases stayed unmatched.